The 5 T cell receptor beta chains in this list originate from one sample, sequenced in a study of control samples from healthy donors and cancer patients. Measured with immunoSEQ multiplex PCR; TCRdb has only the in-frame clones, and not every one. This table has 110,000 or so clones, around four fifths appearing once. Sequencing used blood. These receptors were taken from a woman aged 45 to 65 in good health.

V gene TRBV28 combines with J gene TRBJ1-1; 10 nucleotides align to TRBD1. The CDR3 runs to 14 residues. CDR1 is MDHEN and CDR2 is SYDVKM in the germline V gene. J gave up 1 base and V 5 bases, and 1 base lay outside the gene matches. In DNA, the CDR3 is TGTGCCAGCAGTCGGACAGGGGGGAACACTGAAGCTTTCTTT. This codes for CASSRTGGNTEAFF.

The chain combines TRBV7-6 with TRBJ2-7; possible D gene TRBD2, 6 bases. Trimming stripped 3 bases from V and 6 bases from J, with 15 bases between. CDR1 is SGHVS, CDR2 FNYEAQ, per germline. The CDR3 covers 14 residues. DNA of the CDR3: TGTGCCAGCAGCTTGTCCGGGAGTGAGCGCGAGCAGTACTTC. It yields the protein CASSLSGSEREQYF.

The rearrangement joins TRBV14 to TRBJ2-3; TRBD1 matches 10 bases. The CDR3 runs 17 residues. Germline trimming cut 3 bases from V and 2 bases from J; bases unmatched to any gene: 8. Germline lookup yields CDR1 SGHDN and CDR2 FVKESK. Here the CDR3 reads CASSQNAGTGATDTQYF. For the CDR3, the DNA is TGTGCCAGCAGCCAGAACGCCGGGACAGGGGCCACAGATACGCAGTATTTT.

This chain joins TRBV6-4 and TRBJ2-2; no definite D call. The V and J ends lost 3 bases and 1 base respectively, with 3 bases between them. Germline CDR1 and CDR2: MRHNA and SNTAGT. This CDR3 comprises 13 residues. Here the CDR3 reads CASSEGNTGELFF. In nucleotides, the CDR3 is TGTGCCAGCAGTGAGGGGAACACCGGGGAGCTGTTTTTT.

This chain connects TRBV7-2 to TRBJ1-1; 7 bases align to TRBD1. Germline CDR1 is SGHTA and CDR2 is FQGNSA. After removal of 4 bases from V and 8 bases from J, the junction contained 7 bases not matched to a gene. This CDR3 has 13 residues. The CDR3 protein is CASSSRQGSEAFF. DNA for the CDR3: TGTGCCAGCAGCTCACGACAGGGATCCGAAGCTTTCTTT.